This T cell receptor beta chain was found in a study of beta chain features in type 1 diabetes. Study-level background: Taken together, all samples contributed 90 million to 140 million examined sorted cells. General study findings and limits: Within each of all four CD4+ subsets, Type 1 diabetes patients had TCRB CDR3s that were moderately but significantly shorter. For type 1 diabetes patients, VDJ junctions showed fewer insertions and more deletions. A possible short-template PCR bias applies equally to patients and controls.

The CDR3 length is 11 residues. Between the trimmed V and J ends, which lost 5 bases and 4 bases, there was a span of 5 bases. Germline V CDR1 and CDR2: MNHNY, SVGAGI (reference sequence). The sample holds a few counts of this clone. What it binds is unknown. The entirety of the isolated RNA underwent reverse transcription, so expressed TCRB transcripts were sequenced. The repertoire was sequenced with immunoSEQ multiplex PCR; TCRdb's copy has only in-frame clones and lacks some. The repertoire holds hundreds of thousands of clones, with 13% as singletons. This TCR came from a man younger than 30 with type 1 diabetes. Sequenced sample: naive CD4+ T cells from blood. The V call is TRBV6-6, the J call TRBJ2-5; no firm D call. CDR3 DNA sequence: TGTGCCAGCAGTGAATCAGAGACCCAGTACTTC. It translates to CASSESETQYF.